There are a few counts of the clone carrying this TCR beta chain. The method was immunoSEQ multiplex PCR; TCRdb's version includes in-frame clones alone and lacks a portion of them. This repertoire shows tens of thousands of clones, about 81% found once; its top ten account for roughly 22%. V was pared by 8 bases and J by 5 bases, with 17 bases between. Germline lookup yields CDR1 KGHDR and CDR2 SFDVKD. The CDR3 covers 14 residues. The data were obtained in a study of blood T cell repertoires in COVID-19. The chain couples TRBV24-1 to TRBJ1-1, with no clear D. This TCR came from a woman aged 60-75 years with acute or convalescent COVID-19. Sequencing was done on a sample of peripheral blood. As DNA, the CDR3 is TGTGCCACCATGTCTAACCGGGAGAAGACTGAAGCTTTCTTT. Protein: CATMSNREKTEAFF.